One and the same sample provided the 15 T cell receptor beta chains below, sequenced in a study of blood T cell repertoires in COVID-19. Sequenced by immunoSEQ multiplex PCR; TCRdb stores in-frame clones only, minus some. The sample yields 200,000 to 250,000 clones, roughly 87% seen once. The sample comprised peripheral blood. These receptors were obtained from a woman aged 18 to 35 who had recovered from COVID-19.

The V and J genes are TRBV18 and TRBJ2-1; D perhaps matches TRBD2 (5 bases). V lost 3 bases and J 9 bases, leaving 21 bases between the germline ends. The CDR3 runs 16 residues. Germline-derived CDR1 and CDR2 are KGHSH and LQKENI. CDR3 in DNA: TGTGCCAGCTCACCGGCGGGTAGAGGGATAGAGAGTGAGCAGTTCTTC. It yields the protein CASSPAGRGIESEQFF.

The chain recombines TRBV19 with TRBJ1-5; TRBD1 matches at 8 bases. Germline V gene data show CDR1 as LNHDA and CDR2 as SQIVND (reference sequence). After removal of 10 bases from V and 7 bases from J, the junction contained 15 bases not matched to a gene. CDR3 length: 15 amino acids. CDR3 in DNA: TGTGCCACCAAGGACACCGCAGGGGGCGTGCAGCCCCAGCATTTT. This encodes CATKDTAGGVQPQHF.

A single count supports this clone. V usage is TRBV10-2 and J usage is TRBJ1-2; 7 bases align to TRBD1. Germline CDR1 reads WSHSY; CDR2 reads SAAADI. With 8 bases clipped from V and 2 bases from J, the junction kept 5 bases outside the gene matches. The CDR3 length is 13 residues. CDR3 coding DNA: TGCGCCAGCGGCAAACAGGGGAACTATGGCTACACCTTC. Its protein is CASGKQGNYGYTF.

This clone was seen a single time. The genes are TRBV24-1 and TRBJ2-1; D may be TRBD1 (6 bases). The germline V gene encodes CDR1 KGHDR and CDR2 SFDVKD. This CDR3 has 13 amino acids. Trimming took off 4 bases at V and 6 bases at J, with 9 bases between the two ends. The CDR3 DNA is TGTGCCACCAGTGAGGCAGGGGTCAATGAGCAGTTCTTC. Its protein is CATSEAGVNEQFF.

This chain links TRBV7-2 with TRBJ1-2; possibly TRBD1 for D (5 bases). The CDR3 spans 16 residues. V was clipped by 0 bases and J by 8 bases, with 19 bases between them. CDR1 and CDR2 from the germline V gene are SGHTA and FQGNSA. In nucleotides, the CDR3 is TGTGCCAGCAGCTTAGCATCGTTCGCCAGGGAGGAGGGCTACACCTTC. Its translation: CASSLASFAREEGYTF.

This sequence joins TRBV5-4 and TRBJ2-3, with 10 bases identical to TRBD2. Per germline, CDR1 SGHNT and CDR2 YYREEE (reference sequence). CDR3 length: 17 amino acids. The J segment lost 3 bases and the V segment lost 0 bases, leaving 7 bases of the junction unmatched. This chain's CDR3 is CASSLVIAGGWTDTQYF. The CDR3 bases are TGTGCCAGCAGCTTGGTGATAGCGGGAGGATGGACAGATACGCAGTATTTT.

This clone showed up just a few times. The J gene is TRBJ2-1, the V gene TRBV2; maybe TRBD1 (5 bases). CDR1 SNHLY and CDR2 FYNNEI come from the germline V gene. The V gene lost 2 bases and the J gene lost 0 bases, with 8 bases spanning the gap. This CDR3 region has 15 residues. CDR3 in amino acids: CASSERGSSYNEQFF. CDR3 in DNA: TGTGCCAGCAGTGAAAGGGGTTCCTCCTACAATGAGCAGTTCTTC.

This rearrangement joins TRBV5-4 to TRBJ2-7; TRBD2 matches at 8 bases. Germline lookup yields CDR1 SGHNT and CDR2 YYREEE (reference sequence). The CDR3 totals 14 residues. Trimming at V came to 0 bases and at J to 3 bases, leaving 2 bases not matched to a gene. CDR3 bases: TGTGCCAGCAGCTTGGACGGGAGGGTCTACGAGCAGTACTTC. Amino acid sequence: CASSLDGRVYEQYF. Using reference TRBV5-4 and TRBJ2-7 for the parts outside the CDR3, the full variable domain is ETGVTQSPTHLIKTRGQQVTLRCSSQSGHNTVSWYQQALGQGPQFIFQYYREEENGRGNFPPRFSGLQFPNYSSELNVNALELDDSALYLCASSLDGRVYEQYFGPGTRLTVT.

The sample holds one count of this clone. This chain joins TRBV10-1 and TRBJ2-2; 7 nucleotides match TRBD2. J gave up 1 base and V 8 bases, and 7 bases lay outside the gene matches. The CDR3 totals 15 residues. Looked up from germline, CDR1 is WNHNN and CDR2 is SYGVQD (reference sequence). For the CDR3, the DNA is TGCGCCAGCCTGGGGACGGGAGGGAACACCGGGGAGCTGTTTTTT. It specifies CASLGTGGNTGELFF.

This clone was seen just once. The V and J genes are TRBV12-3 or TRBV12-4 and TRBJ1-2; D ambiguous. The V gene lost 1 base and the J gene lost 5 bases, with 5 bases spanning the gap. This CDR3 region has 12 residues. This chain's CDR3 is CASSLGAYGYTF. DNA for the CDR3: TGTGCCAGCAGTTTAGGCGCGTATGGCTACACCTTC.

The chain combines TRBV30 with TRBJ1-2; 10 nucleotides match TRBD1. Per germline, CDR1 GTSNPN and CDR2 SVGIG (reference sequence). The J segment lost 7 bases and the V segment lost 1 base, leaving 9 bases of the junction unmatched. The CDR3 has 15 amino acids. CDR3 nucleotides: TGTGCCTGGAGTGATCTTGGGACAGGGGCTGGTGGCTACACCTTC. Protein: CAWSDLGTGAGGYTF.

In this sample, this clone turned up once. The gene calls are TRBV5-1 and TRBJ1-1; 10 bases match TRBD1. The CDR3 spans 14 residues. Trimming removed 3 bases from V and 4 bases from J; junction bases left unmatched: 3. The germline V gene has CDR1 SGHRS and CDR2 YFSETQ. The CDR3 DNA is TGCGCCAGCAGCTGGGGACAGGGGTCCACTGAAGCTTTCTTT. This translates into CASSWGQGSTEAFF. Based on the CDR3 plus reference TRBV5-1 and TRBJ1-1, the full variable domain is KAGVTQTPRYLIKTRGQQVTLSCSPISGHRSVSWYQQTPGQGLQFLFEYFSETQRNKGNFPGRFSGRQFSNSRSEMNVSTLELGDSALYLCASSWGQGSTEAFFGQGTRLTVV.

The J gene is TRBJ1-1, the V gene TRBV4-3; maybe TRBD1 (5 bases). Germline V lookup: CDR1 LGHNA, CDR2 YSLEER. The ends were cut back, 1 base at V and 8 bases at J, with 8 bases in the middle. The CDR3 loop spans 12 amino acids. The CDR3 nucleotides are TGCGCCAGCAGCCAAGGGGGACTAGAAGCTTTCTTT. This gives the protein CASSQGGLEAFF.

The CDR3 reads CASSRTGGTDTQYF. The DNA for the CDR3 is TGTGCCAGCAGTAGGACAGGGGGCACAGATACGCAGTATTTT. V gene TRBV27 combines with J gene TRBJ2-3, with 9 bases that match TRBD1. The CDR3 has 14 amino acids. V lost 5 bases and J lost 1; bases outside the gene matches: 1. CDR1 and CDR2 from the germline V gene are MNHEY and SMNVEV (reference sequence).

DNA of the CDR3: TGTGCCAGCAGCGCCCCAGAGGGGGATGAAAAACTGTTTTTT. This encodes CASSAPEGDEKLFF. The chain couples TRBV9 to TRBJ1-4, with D perhaps TRBD1 (6 bases). V shed 3 bases and J shed 6 bases, with 12 bases lying between them. Germline CDR1 reads SGDLS; CDR2 reads YYNGEE. CDR3 length: 14 amino acids.